These 25 T cell receptor beta chains were all obtained from the same sample, sequenced in a study of T cells in Graves' hyperthyroidism and ophthalmopathy. The source material, RNA transcripts, was used to amplify TCR beta CDR3 regions. The primer set for the first-round RT-PCR of the TCR CDR3 was HTBI. One entry per CDR3 protein, called by TCRdb with MiXCR from the multiplex PCR reads. The table records a few hundred thousand distinct CDR3 sequences, less than 20% of them present only once. Sequenced: blood. The receptors stem from a man aged 18 to 35 with Graves' ophthalmopathy.

There are many counts of this clonotype. This chain uses TRBV5-1 with TRBJ1-1; D is perhaps TRBD1 (6 bases). Trimming pared 2 bases from V and 0 bases from J, leaving 11 bases between. CDR3 length equals 15 residues. Germline V gene data show CDR1 as SGHRS and CDR2 as YFSETQ. The CDR3 nucleotides are TGCGCCAGCAGCTTACAGGGTAGGGTGAACACTGAAGCTTTCTTT. This encodes CASSLQGRVNTEAFF.

The chain carries TRBV7-8 and TRBJ1-5; 7 bases map to TRBD1. This CDR3 is 15 amino acids long. V dropped 4 bases and J dropped 7; count of bases not matched to a gene: 10. Germline V lookup: CDR1 SGHVS, CDR2 FQNEAQ. The CDR3 DNA follows: TGTGCCAGCAGCTGGAAGACAGGGCTGGGACAGCCCCAGCATTTT. Translation gives CASSWKTGLGQPQHF.

This clonotype came up many times. The chain uses TRBV7-2 and TRBJ2-1, with D uncertain. From germline, CDR1 is SGHTA and CDR2 FQGNSA. This CDR3 comprises 16 residues. V was cut by 0 bases and J by 3 bases, with 12 bases left in between. The CDR3 nucleotides are TGTGCCAGCAGCTTAGCCTGGGCTTCCAACTACAATGAGCAGTTCTTC. Encoded protein: CASSLAWASNYNEQFF.

The J gene is TRBJ2-7, the V gene TRBV27; 8 bases line up with TRBD2. This CDR3 is 18 amino acids long. V shed 8 bases and J 0 bases; nucleotides not matched to a gene: 18. Per germline, CDR1 MNHEY and CDR2 SMNVEV (reference sequence). In DNA, the CDR3 is TGTGCCAGCTCCCCCCAAGAACTGGCGGGGGGTAGCTCCTACGAGCAGTACTTC. This codes for CASSPQELAGGSSYEQYF.

The chain has TRBV19 and TRBJ2-4, with D perhaps TRBD2 (6 bases). The CDR3 has 13 amino acids. Germline-derived CDR1 and CDR2 are LNHDA and SQIVND (reference sequence). V gave up 5 bases and J gave up 5 bases, with 10 bases separating them. For the CDR3, the DNA is TGTGCCAGTAGTGGAGGGGCTCAAAACATTCAGTACTTC. Translated, it gives CASSGGAQNIQYF.

The genes are TRBV4-2 and TRBJ1-2; D uncertain. CDR1 is LGHNA, CDR2 YNFKEQ, per germline. CDR3 size: 14 residues. The V end was cut by 1 base, the J end by 3 bases, with 9 bases between. Here the CDR3 DNA reads TGTGCCAGCAGCCAAGTCAAGGCAGACTATGGCTACACCTTC. This gives the protein CASSQVKADYGYTF.

This clonotype appeared a few times. The chain has TRBV19 and TRBJ2-2; D ambiguous. The length of the CDR3 is 14 residues. V lost 7 bases, J lost 7 bases, and 16 bases lay in between. Per germline, CDR1 LNHDA and CDR2 SQIVND (reference sequence). The DNA for the CDR3 is TGTGCCAGTACCCCTACGTCCCATAGCGGGGAGCTGTTTTTT. Translation: CASTPTSHSGELFF.

This clonotype was observed many times. The chain is built from TRBV27 and TRBJ1-6, with a possible D match to TRBD1 (6 bases). V was trimmed by 6 bases and J by 10 bases, leaving 19 bases between them. Germline CDR1 MNHEY, CDR2 SMNVEV (reference sequence). The CDR3 loop spans 15 amino acids. The CDR3, as DNA: TGTGCCAGCAGAGGGGGGGCCCAAGGGGAATCACCCCTCCACTTT. Protein: CASRGGAQGESPLHF.

With regard to this clonotype: This may be a read error: a much more frequent sequence differs by one nucleotide. This chain connects TRBV12-3 or TRBV12-4 to TRBJ2-2; TRBD2 aligns across 10 bases. V was pared by 5 bases and J by 5 bases, with 11 bases of the junction left unmatched. This CDR3 region has 17 residues. The CDR3 loop reads CASSLSSGGYLTGELFF. In nucleotides, the CDR3 is TGTGCCAGCAGTCTATCTAGCGGGGGCTACCTGACCGGGGAGCTGTTTTTT.

The chain is built from TRBV27 and TRBJ1-1; D remains unclear. Trimming removed 2 bases at V and 6 bases at J, with 10 bases between. The CDR3 spans 13 residues. From germline, CDR1 is MNHEY and CDR2 SMNVEV (reference sequence). CDR3 region: CASSLVGQSEAFF. Here the CDR3 DNA reads TGTGCCAGCAGTTTAGTAGGGCAATCTGAAGCTTTCTTT.

This clonotype was observed many times. The chain joins TRBV7-2 to TRBJ2-3; D is perhaps TRBD2 (7 bases). Trimming shortened V by 6 bases and J by 5 bases, and 18 bases separated the two germline ends. The germline gives CDR1 SGHTA, CDR2 FQGNSA. The CDR3 loop spans 15 amino acids. CDR3 sequence: CASSPPGGQGDTQYF. The CDR3 bases are TGTGCCAGCAGTCCCCCCGGGGGGCAGGGAGATACGCAGTATTTT. Supplemented by reference TRBV7-2 and TRBJ2-3, the full variable domain reads GAGVSQSPSNKVTEKGKDVELRCDPISGHTALYWYRQSLGQGLEFLIYFQGNSAPDKSGLPSDRFSAERTGGSVSTLTIQRTQQEDSAVYLCASSPPGGQGDTQYFGPGTRLTVL.

Notes on this clonotype: A single base separates this from a much larger clone, so it may be a read error. The V gene is TRBV7-8, the J gene TRBJ2-6; D uncertain. The V and J ends lost 5 bases and 0 bases respectively, with 5 bases between them. Germline CDR1 reads SGHVS; CDR2 reads FQNEAQ. This CDR3 comprises 14 residues. CDR3 sequence: CASSPDSGANVLTF. The CDR3 bases are TGTGCCAGCAGCCCAGACTCTGGGGCCAACGTCCTGACTTTC.

This sequence joins TRBV6-5 and TRBJ1-2; D possibly corresponds to TRBD1 (5 bases). Trimming shortened V by 2 bases and J by 2 bases, and 12 bases separated the two germline ends. This CDR3 is 15 amino acids long. CDR1 is MNHEY and CDR2 is SVGAGI in the germline V gene. The CDR3 DNA reads TGTGCCAGCAGTTACGGGGTGGGGGGGAACTATGGCTACACCTTC. It codes for CASSYGVGGNYGYTF.

This clonotype was seen a few times. This chain uses TRBV12-3 or TRBV12-4 with TRBJ2-5, with a weak D call TRBD1 (5 bases). The CDR3 loop spans 16 amino acids. V was pared by 6 bases and J by 3 bases, with 20 bases between. The DNA of the CDR3 is TGTGCCAGCAGCTTAACGGGTAGGGGATTGGAAGAGACCCAGTACTTC. Translation gives CASSLTGRGLEETQYF.

This clonotype was seen ten or more times. This rearrangement joins TRBV5-1 to TRBJ2-3, with 7 nucleotides matching TRBD1. Germline V gives CDR1 SGHRS, CDR2 YFSETQ. Trimming cost V 4 bases and J 6 bases; bases outside gene matches: 20. The CDR3 is made up of 18 amino acids. CDR3 amino acids: CASSTYGTATMQSDTQYF. As DNA, the CDR3 is TGCGCCAGCAGCACCTATGGGACAGCTACAATGCAGTCTGATACGCAGTATTTT.

This clonotype has more than one count but fewer than ten. The chain combines TRBV9 with TRBJ2-1; 8 bases match TRBD1. This CDR3 region has 17 residues. V trimming: 3 bases; J trimming: 7 bases; junction bases outside the gene matches: 15. Germline V CDR1 and CDR2: SGDLS, YYNGEE. CDR3 region: CASSARGRTGIGNEQFF. CDR3 in DNA: TGTGCCAGCAGCGCGAGAGGTAGGACAGGGATAGGGAATGAGCAGTTCTTC.

This clonotype was found many times. The chain combines TRBV20-1 with TRBJ2-7; D may be TRBD1 (6 bases). The V and J ends lost 1 base and 3 bases respectively, with 10 bases between them. The CDR3 is 13 amino acids. Germline-derived CDR1 and CDR2 are DFQATT and SNEGSKA (reference sequence). The CDR3 here is CSARGRTDYEQYF. CDR3 DNA: TGCAGTGCTAGAGGGCGGACAGACTACGAGCAGTACTTC.

As concerns this clonotype: This may come from a read error, since a much larger clone is one base off. This sequence joins TRBV6-1 and TRBJ2-5; 8 nucleotides line up with TRBD2. From germline, CDR1 is MNHNS and CDR2 SASEGT. The CDR3 consists of 13 residues. This CDR3 is CVSRKAGVETQYF. CDR3 in DNA: TGTGTCAGCAGGAAAGCGGGGGTGGAGACCCAGTACTTC.

This clonotype was observed a handful of times. The chain couples TRBV6-2 or TRBV6-3 to TRBJ1-2; tentative D call: TRBD1 (6 bases). Trimming removed 5 bases at V and 4 bases at J, with 17 bases between. The CDR3 is 15 residues long. Germline-derived CDR1 and CDR2 are MNHEY and SVGEGT. The CDR3 spells CASSHPGGRSYGYTF. The CDR3 DNA reads TGTGCCAGCAGTCATCCCGGGGGGCGCAGCTATGGCTACACCTTC.

The chain employs TRBV19 and TRBJ2-3; D may be TRBD2 (5 bases). The ends were cut back, 2 bases at V and 3 bases at J, with 9 bases in the middle. The CDR3 has 14 amino acids. From germline, CDR1 is LNHDA and CDR2 SQIVND (reference sequence). Written as DNA, the CDR3 is TGTGCCAGTAGTATATTTTCGGGGACAGATACGCAGTATTTT. It is translated as CASSIFSGTDTQYF.

This clonotype has only a few counts. V usage is TRBV3-1 and J usage is TRBJ2-5; possibly TRBD1 or TRBD2 for D (5 bases each). CDR1 LGHDT and CDR2 YNNKEL come from the germline V gene (reference sequence). The CDR3 sequence is 11 residues long. The V end was cut by 4 bases, the J end by 5 bases, with 5 bases between. CDR3 in DNA: TGTGCCAGCAGCCGGGACGAGACCCAGTACTTC. Translation gives CASSRDETQYF.

This clonotype has a handful of counts. The chain carries TRBV27 and TRBJ1-5, with D tentatively TRBD1 (5 bases). The germline gives CDR1 MNHEY, CDR2 SMNVEV (reference sequence). The length of the CDR3 is 15 residues. Deletions cut 2 bases from V and 6 bases from J, with 14 bases between. CDR3 sequence (DNA): TGTGCCAGCAGTTTAAGGTGGGGGAATAGTCAGCCCCAGCATTTT. Its protein is CASSLRWGNSQPQHF.

The J gene is TRBJ2-6, the V gene TRBV12-3 or TRBV12-4; perhaps TRBD1 as D (6 bases). With 4 bases removed from V and 4 bases from J, the gap between germline ends came to 20 bases. The CDR3 is made up of 18 amino acids. In DNA form, the CDR3 reads TGTGCCAGCAGTTCCTGGGGGCACAGGCGGAACGGGGCCAACGTCCTGACTTTC. Its translation is CASSSWGHRRNGANVLTF.

At least ten counts were recorded for this clonotype. V gene TRBV20-1 combines with J gene TRBJ2-3; 13 bases are shared with TRBD2. Germline loops: CDR1 DFQATT, CDR2 SNEGSKA (reference sequence). J lost 6 bases, V lost 1 base, and 7 bases had no gene match. The CDR3 is 16 residues long. DNA for the CDR3: TGCAGTGCTAGAGTTCGGGGACTAGCGGGGTCGGATACGCAGTATTTT. Translating it yields CSARVRGLAGSDTQYF.

Ten or more counts support this clonotype. The chain links TRBV3-1 to TRBJ2-3; 11 positions match TRBD2. Trimming cost V 4 bases and J 4 bases; bases outside gene matches: 7. CDR3 length: 16 amino acids. The germline gives CDR1 LGHDT, CDR2 YNNKEL (reference sequence). CDR3 bases: TGTGCCAGCAGCCCCTCGTTAGCGGGGGGGGCAGATACGCAGTATTTT. It specifies CASSPSLAGGADTQYF.